These 2 T cell receptor beta chains were all obtained from the same sample, sequenced in a study of blood T cells in healthy people across ages. Primed by a sample-barcoded 5' primer and a J-beta primer mix, a second PCR proceeded for about 6 to 11 cycles. TCRdb independently ran MiXCR on the 5' RACE reads; one entry per CDR3 protein. This sample yields around 690,000 distinct CDR3 sequences, of which roughly 53% are seen a single time; 30% to 40% belongs to the top ten. Sequences were obtained from blood. Source of these receptors: a man aged 60 to 69 in good health.

The J gene is TRBJ2-6, the V gene TRBV6-5, with TRBD1 identical over 9 bases. Germline-derived CDR1 and CDR2 are MNHEY and SVGAGI. V was clipped by 2 bases and J by 4 bases; unmatched bases: 3. This CDR3 region has 16 residues. The CDR3 is CASSYGTGLGANVLTF. CDR3 DNA sequence: TGTGCCAGCAGTTACGGGACAGGGTTAGGGGCCAACGTCCTGACTTTC.

The chain combines TRBV7-2 with TRBJ1-1, with 10 bases matching TRBD1. The CDR3 length is 15 residues. Trimming at V came to 5 bases and at J to 1 base, leaving 4 bases not matched to a gene. Germline values: CDR1 SGHTA, CDR2 FQGNSA. The CDR3 DNA reads as TGTGCCAGCAGCACGACAGGGGGCGCGAACACTGAAGCTTTCTTT. Its protein is CASSTTGGANTEAFF. The entire variable domain, with the rest obtained from reference TRBV7-2 and TRBJ1-1, is as follows: GAGVSQSPSNKVTEKGKDVELRCDPISGHTALYWYRQSLGQGLEFLIYFQGNSAPDKSGLPSDRFSAERTGGSVSTLTIQRTQQEDSAVYLCASSTTGGANTEAFFGQGTRLTVV.